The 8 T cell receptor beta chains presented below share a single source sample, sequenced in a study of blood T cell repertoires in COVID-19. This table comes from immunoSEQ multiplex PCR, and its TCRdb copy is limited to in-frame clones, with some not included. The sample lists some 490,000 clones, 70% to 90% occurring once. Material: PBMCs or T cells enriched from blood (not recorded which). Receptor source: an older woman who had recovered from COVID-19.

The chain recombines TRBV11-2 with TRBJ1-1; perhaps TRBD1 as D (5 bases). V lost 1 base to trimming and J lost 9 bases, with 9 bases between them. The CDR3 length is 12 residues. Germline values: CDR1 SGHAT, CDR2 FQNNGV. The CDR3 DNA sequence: TGTGCCAGCAGCTTAGCCAGACAGAAAGCTTTCTTT. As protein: CASSLARQKAFF.

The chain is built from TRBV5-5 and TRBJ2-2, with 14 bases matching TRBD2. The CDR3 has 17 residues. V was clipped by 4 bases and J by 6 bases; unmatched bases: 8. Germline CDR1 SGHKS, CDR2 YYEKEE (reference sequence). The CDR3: CASSRRTSGGMAGELFF. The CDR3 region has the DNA TGTGCCAGCAGCCGCCGGACTAGCGGGGGGATGGCCGGGGAGCTGTTTTTT.

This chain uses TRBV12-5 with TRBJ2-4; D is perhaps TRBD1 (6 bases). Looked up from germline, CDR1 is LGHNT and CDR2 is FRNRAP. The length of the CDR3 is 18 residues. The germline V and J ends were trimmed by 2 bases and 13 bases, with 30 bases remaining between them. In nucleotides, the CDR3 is TGTGCTAGTGGTTTGATCCCAGGGGAACTACAGTTTAGCAAAAGGCAGTACTTC. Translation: CASGLIPGELQFSKRQYF.

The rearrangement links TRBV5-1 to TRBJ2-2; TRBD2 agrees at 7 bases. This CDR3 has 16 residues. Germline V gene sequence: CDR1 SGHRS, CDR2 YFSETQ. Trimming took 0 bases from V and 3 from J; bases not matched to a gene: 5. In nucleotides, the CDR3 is TGCGCCAGCAGCTTGGTGGAACGGGGGGACACCGGGGAGCTGTTTTTT. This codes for CASSLVERGDTGELFF.

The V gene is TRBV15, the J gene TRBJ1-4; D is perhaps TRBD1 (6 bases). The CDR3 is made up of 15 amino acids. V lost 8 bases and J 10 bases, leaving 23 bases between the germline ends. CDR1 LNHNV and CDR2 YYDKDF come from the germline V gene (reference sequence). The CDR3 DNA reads TGTGCCACCCACGAACAGGGCTCAGCAGGAGGAAAACTGTTTTTT. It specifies CATHEQGSAGGKLFF.

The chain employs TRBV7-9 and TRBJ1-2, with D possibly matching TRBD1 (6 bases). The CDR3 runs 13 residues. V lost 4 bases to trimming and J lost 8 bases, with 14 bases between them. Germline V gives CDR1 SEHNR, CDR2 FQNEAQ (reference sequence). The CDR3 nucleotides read TGTGCCAGCAGCTCGGGACAAGTCGGGGGCTACACCTTC. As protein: CASSSGQVGGYTF.

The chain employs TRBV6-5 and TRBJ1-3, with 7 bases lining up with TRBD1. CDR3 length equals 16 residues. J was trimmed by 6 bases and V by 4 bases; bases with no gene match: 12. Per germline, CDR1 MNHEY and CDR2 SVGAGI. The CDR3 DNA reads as TGTGCCAGCAGTTTCTACGGGACAGAAAGAACAAACACCATATATTTT. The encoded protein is CASSFYGTERTNTIYF.

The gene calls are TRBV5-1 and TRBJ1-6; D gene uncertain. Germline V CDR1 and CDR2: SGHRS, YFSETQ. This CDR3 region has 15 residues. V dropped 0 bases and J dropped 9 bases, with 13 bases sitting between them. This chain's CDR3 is CASSLGGLNSSPLHF. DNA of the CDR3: TGCGCCAGCAGCTTGGGTGGCCTCAACAGTTCACCCCTCCACTTT. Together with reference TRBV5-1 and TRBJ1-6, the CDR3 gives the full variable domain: KAGVTQTPRYLIKTRGQQVTLSCSPISGHRSVSWYQQTPGQGLQFLFEYFSETQRNKGNFPGRFSGRQFSNSRSEMNVSTLELGDSALYLCASSLGGLNSSPLHFGNGTRLTVT.